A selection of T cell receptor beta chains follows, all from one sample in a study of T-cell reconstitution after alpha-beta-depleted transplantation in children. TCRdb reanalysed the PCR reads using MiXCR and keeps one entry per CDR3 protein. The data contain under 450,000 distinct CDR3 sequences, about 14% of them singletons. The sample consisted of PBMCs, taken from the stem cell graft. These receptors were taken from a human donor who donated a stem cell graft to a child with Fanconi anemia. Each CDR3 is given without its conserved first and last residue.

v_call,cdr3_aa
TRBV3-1,ASSGAGANVLT
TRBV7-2,ASSFGGVSNQPQH
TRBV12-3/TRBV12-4,ASSLIGGNEQF
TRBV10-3,AITQGRTDTQY
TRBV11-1,ASSLSGFDNEQF
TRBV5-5,ASSLGQANQPQH
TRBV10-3,AISESIQGQKANYGYT
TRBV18,ASSLTGESFTGNTIY
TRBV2,ARSRGEPPERTQY
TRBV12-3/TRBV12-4,ASSLGLAGEFYEQY
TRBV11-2,ASSLGAPGDIGNQPQH
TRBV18,ASSPIRDRGRTDTQY
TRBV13,ASNTQLASVVNEQF
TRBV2,ASRPQGYSNQPQH
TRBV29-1,SVDRDRGDTQY
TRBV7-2,ASSFPGAF
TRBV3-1,ASSQEEGREQY
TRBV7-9,ASSLGVSSGSPLH
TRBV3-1,ASSLGVVDRETQY
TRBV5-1,ASTPGTGGETQY
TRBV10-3,AISESWNSGAGDTQY
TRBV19,ASSIATETQY